This T cell receptor beta chain was obtained from a study of tumor and adjacent non-tumor tissue in lung cancer. Study-level information: On average, productive TCRbeta reads reached about 4.17 million per sample. Study-wide points: TCR diversity was significantly greater in tumor than normal lung tissue. Patients with more diverse tumor TCRs had worse survival. Top 100 clones took a larger repertoire share in normal lung.

No cell sorting was done before RNA was extracted from the tissue. The library came from three nested PCR rounds adapted from ARM-PCR protocols. A single record per CDR3 protein comes from TCRdb applying MiXCR to the multiplex PCR reads. Of fewer than 130,000 distinct CDR3 sequences in the sample, over 75% were seen once. Comments on this clonotype: Its specificity is not known. One end of the junction varies from germline; a read error may be responsible.

The origin of this receptor is a man in his 70s with non-small cell lung cancer. The sequenced sample was lung tumor tissue.

CDR3 sequence (DNA): TGTGTCAGCACAATAGCGGGGGGCACAGATATGCAGTATTTT. Translated: CVSTIAGGTDMQYF. The chain recombines TRBV7-3 with TRBJ2-3; 10 positions agree with TRBD2. Germline V gene sequence: CDR1 SGHTA, CDR2 FQGTGA. The CDR3 spans 14 residues.